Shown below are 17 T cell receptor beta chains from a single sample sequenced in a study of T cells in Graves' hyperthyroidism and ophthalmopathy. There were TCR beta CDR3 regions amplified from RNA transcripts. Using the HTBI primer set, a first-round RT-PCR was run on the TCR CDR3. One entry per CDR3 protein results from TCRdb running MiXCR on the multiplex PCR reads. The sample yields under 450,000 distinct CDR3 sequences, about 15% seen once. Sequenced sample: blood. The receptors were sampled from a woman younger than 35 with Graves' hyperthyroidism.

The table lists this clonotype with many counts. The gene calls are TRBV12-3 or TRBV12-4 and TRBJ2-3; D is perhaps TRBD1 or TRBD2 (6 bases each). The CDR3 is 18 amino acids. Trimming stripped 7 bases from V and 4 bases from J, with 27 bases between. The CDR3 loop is CASTGGRSSVLVPDTQYF. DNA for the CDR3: TGTGCCAGCACCGGGGGCAGGTCGTCCGTACTCGTTCCAGATACGCAGTATTTT.

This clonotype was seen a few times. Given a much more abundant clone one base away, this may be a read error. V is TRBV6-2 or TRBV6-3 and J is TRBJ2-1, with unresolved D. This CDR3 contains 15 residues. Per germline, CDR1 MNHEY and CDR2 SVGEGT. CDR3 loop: CASSYIGLTYNEQLF. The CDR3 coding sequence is TGTGCCAGCAGTTACATCGGCTTGACTTACAATGAGCAGCTCTTC.

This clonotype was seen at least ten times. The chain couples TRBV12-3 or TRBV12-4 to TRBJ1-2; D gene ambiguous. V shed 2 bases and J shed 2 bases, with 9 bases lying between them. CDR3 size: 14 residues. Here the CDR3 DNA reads TGTGCCAGCAGTTTACGTCAAGAGAACTATGGCTACACCTTC. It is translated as CASSLRQENYGYTF.

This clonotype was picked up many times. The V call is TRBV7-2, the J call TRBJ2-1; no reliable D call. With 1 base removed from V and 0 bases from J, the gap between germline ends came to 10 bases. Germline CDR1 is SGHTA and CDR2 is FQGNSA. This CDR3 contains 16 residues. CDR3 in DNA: TGTGCCAGCAGCTTAGATACCATCAGCTCCTACAATGAGCAGTTCTTC. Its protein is CASSLDTISSYNEQFF.

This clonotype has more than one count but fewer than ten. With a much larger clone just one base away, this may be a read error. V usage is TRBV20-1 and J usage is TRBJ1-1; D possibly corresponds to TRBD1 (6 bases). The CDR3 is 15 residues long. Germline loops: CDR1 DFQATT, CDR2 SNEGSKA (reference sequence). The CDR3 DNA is TGCAGTGCTGGAGATCCCTCGGACAGCCCTACTGAAGCTTTCTTT. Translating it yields CSAGDPSDSPTEAFF.

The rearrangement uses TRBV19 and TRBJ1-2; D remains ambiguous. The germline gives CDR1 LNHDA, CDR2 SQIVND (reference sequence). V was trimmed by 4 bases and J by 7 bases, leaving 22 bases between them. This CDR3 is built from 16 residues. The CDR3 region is CASSTYEVIGSGGYTF. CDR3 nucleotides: TGTGCCAGTAGTACCTATGAAGTGATTGGTTCGGGTGGCTACACCTTC.

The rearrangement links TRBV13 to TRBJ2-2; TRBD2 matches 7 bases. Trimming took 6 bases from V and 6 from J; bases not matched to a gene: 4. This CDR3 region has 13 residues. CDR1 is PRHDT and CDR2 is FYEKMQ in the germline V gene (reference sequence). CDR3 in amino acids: CASRRGKAGELFF. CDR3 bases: TGTGCCAGCAGGCGGGGGAAGGCCGGGGAGCTGTTTTTT.

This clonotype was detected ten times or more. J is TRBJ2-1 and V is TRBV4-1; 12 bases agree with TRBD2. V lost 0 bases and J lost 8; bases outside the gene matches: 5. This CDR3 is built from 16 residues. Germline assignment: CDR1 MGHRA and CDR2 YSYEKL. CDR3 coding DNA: TGCGCCAGCAGCCAAGATGGACTAGCGGGAAGGGATGAGCAGTTCTTC. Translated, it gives CASSQDGLAGRDEQFF.

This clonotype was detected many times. The CDR3 DNA sequence: TGTGCCAGCAGTTCGGACAGGGGGCTAGGGCAGCCCCAGCATTTT. Its protein product is CASSSDRGLGQPQHF. The V gene is TRBV2, the J gene TRBJ1-5; 11 bases line up with TRBD1. Germline lookup yields CDR1 SNHLY and CDR2 FYNNEI. V lost 5 bases and J lost 7; bases outside the gene matches: 7. The CDR3 length is 15 residues.

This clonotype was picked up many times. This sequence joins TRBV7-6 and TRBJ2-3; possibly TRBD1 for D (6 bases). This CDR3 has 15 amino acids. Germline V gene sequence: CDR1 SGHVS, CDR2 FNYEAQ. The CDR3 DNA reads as TGTGCATCACAAGCCCAGGGGACGTACACAGATACGCAGTATTTT. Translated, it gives CASQAQGTYTDTQYF.

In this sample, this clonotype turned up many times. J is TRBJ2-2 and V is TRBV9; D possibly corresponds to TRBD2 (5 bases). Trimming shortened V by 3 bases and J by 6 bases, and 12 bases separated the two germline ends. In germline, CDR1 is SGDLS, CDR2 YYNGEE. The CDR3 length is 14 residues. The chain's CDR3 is CASSGPHSAGELFF. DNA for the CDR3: TGTGCCAGCAGCGGACCCCATAGCGCCGGGGAGCTGTTTTTT. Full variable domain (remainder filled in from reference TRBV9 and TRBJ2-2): DSGVTQTPKHLITATGQRVTLRCSPRSGDLSVYWYQQSLDQGLQFLIQYYNGEERAKGNILERFSAQQFPDLHSELNLSSLELGDSALYFCASSGPHSAGELFFGEGSRLTVL.

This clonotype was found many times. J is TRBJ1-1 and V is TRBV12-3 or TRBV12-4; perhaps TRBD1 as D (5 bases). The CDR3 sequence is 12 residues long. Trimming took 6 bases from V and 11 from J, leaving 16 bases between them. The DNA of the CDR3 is TGTGCCAGCAGCGCCGAGGGGTTTGGGGCTTTCTTT. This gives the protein CASSAEGFGAFF.

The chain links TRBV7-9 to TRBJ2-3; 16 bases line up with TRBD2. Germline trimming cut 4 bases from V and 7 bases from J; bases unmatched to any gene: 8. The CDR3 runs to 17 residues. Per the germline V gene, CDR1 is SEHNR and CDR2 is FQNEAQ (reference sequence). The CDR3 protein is CASSSPGTSGGAHTQYF. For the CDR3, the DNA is TGTGCCAGCAGCTCACCCGGGACTAGCGGGGGGGCCCATACGCAGTATTTT.

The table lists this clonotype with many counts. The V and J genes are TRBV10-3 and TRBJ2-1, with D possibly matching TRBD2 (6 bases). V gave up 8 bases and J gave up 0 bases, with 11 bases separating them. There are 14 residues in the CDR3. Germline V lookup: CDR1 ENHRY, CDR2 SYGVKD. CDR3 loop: CAIVRDSSYNEQFF. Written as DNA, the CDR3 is TGTGCCATCGTTAGGGACTCCTCCTACAATGAGCAGTTCTTC.

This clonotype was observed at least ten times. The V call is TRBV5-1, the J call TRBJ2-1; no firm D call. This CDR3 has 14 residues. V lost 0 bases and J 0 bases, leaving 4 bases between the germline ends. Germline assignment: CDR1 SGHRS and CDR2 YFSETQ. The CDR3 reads CASSLGSSYNEQFF. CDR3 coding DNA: TGCGCCAGCAGCTTGGGTAGCTCCTACAATGAGCAGTTCTTC.

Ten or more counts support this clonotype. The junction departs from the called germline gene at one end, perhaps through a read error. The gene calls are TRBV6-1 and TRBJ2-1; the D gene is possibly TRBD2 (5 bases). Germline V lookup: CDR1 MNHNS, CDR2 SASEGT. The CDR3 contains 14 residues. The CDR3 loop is CASSEVLRVNKQFF. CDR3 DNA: TGTGCCAGCAGTGAAGTGTTGAGGGTCAATAAGCAGTTCTTC.

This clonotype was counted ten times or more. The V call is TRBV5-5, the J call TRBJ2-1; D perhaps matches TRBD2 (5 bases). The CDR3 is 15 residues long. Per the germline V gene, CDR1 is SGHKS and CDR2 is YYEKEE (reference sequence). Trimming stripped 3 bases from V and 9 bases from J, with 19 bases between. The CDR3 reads CASSSLYSPAGEQFF. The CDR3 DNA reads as TGTGCCAGCAGCTCCCTCTATTCCCCGGCGGGTGAGCAGTTCTTC. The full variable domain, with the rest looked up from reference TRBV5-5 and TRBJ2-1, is DAGVTQSPTHLIKTRGQQVTLRCSPISGHKSVSWYQQVLGQGPQFIFQYYEKEERGRGNFPDRFSARQFPNYSSELNVNALLLGDSALYLCASSSLYSPAGEQFFGPGTRLTVL.